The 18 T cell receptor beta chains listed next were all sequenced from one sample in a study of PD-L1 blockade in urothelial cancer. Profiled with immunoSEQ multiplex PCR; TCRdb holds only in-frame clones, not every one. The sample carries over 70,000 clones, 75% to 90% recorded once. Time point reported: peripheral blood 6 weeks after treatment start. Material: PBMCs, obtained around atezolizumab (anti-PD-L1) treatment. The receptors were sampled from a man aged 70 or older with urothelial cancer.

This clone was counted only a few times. CDR3 nucleotide sequence: TGTGCCAGCAGCTTAGACAGGGGGCATGGTGAAGCTTTCTTT. Residues: CASSLDRGHGEAFF. J is TRBJ1-1 and V is TRBV7-8, with 9 bases fitting TRBD1. J was trimmed by 7 bases and V by 1 base; bases with no gene match: 4. The CDR3 contains 14 residues. CDR1 SGHVS and CDR2 FQNEAQ come from the germline V gene.

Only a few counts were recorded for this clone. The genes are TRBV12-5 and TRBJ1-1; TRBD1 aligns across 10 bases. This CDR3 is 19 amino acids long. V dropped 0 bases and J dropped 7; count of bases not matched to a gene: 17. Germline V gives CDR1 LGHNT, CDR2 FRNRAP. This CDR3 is CASGLVLPGTGESRLEAFF. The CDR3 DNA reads TGTGCTAGTGGTTTGGTTCTCCCCGGGACAGGGGAGTCCCGCCTTGAAGCTTTCTTT.

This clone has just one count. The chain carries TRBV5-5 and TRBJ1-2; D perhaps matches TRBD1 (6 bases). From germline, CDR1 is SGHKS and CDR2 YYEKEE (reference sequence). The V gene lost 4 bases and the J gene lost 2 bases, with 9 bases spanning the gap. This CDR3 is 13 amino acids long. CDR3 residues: CASSLRGNYGYTF. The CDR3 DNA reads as TGTGCCAGCAGCCTCAGGGGCAACTATGGCTACACCTTC.

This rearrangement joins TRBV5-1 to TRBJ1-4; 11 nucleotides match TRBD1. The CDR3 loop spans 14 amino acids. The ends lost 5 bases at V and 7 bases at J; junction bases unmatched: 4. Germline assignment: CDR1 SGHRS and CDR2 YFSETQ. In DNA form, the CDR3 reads TGCGCCAGCAGACCCGGGACAGGGGGTGAAAAACTGTTTTTT. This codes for CASRPGTGGEKLFF.

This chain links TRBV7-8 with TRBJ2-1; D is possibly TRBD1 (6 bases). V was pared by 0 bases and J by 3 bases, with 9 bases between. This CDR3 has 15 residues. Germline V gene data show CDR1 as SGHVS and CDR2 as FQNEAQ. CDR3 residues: CASSLAQGNYNEQFF. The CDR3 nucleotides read TGTGCCAGCAGCTTAGCGCAGGGGAACTACAATGAGCAGTTCTTC. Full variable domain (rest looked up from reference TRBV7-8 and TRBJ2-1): GAGVSQSPRYKVAKRGQDVALRCDPISGHVSLFWYQQALGQGPEFLTYFQNEAQLDKSGLPSDRFFAERPEGSVSTLKIQRTQQEDSAVYLCASSLAQGNYNEQFFGPGTRLTVL.

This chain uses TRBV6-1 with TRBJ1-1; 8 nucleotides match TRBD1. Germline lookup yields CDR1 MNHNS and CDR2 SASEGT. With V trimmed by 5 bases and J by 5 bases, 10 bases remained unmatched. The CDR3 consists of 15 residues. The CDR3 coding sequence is TGTGCCAGCAGTTCCGGACAGGGTGATGGAACTGAAGCTTTCTTT. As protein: CASSSGQGDGTEAFF.

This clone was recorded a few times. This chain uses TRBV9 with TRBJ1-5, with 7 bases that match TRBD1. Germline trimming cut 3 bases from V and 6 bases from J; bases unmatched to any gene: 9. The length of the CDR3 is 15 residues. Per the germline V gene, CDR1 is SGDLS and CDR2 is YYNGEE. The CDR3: CASSATGSRGQPQHF. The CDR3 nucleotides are TGTGCCAGCAGCGCGACAGGGTCGCGGGGTCAGCCCCAGCATTTT.

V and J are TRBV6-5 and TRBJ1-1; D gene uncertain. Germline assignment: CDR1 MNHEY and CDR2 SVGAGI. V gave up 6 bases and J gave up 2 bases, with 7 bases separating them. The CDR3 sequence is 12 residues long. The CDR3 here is CASRAINTEAFF. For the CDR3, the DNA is TGTGCCAGCAGGGCCATTAACACTGAAGCTTTCTTT.

The DNA for the CDR3 is TGTGCCAGCAGCTTGGGCAGGCAAGAGACCCAGTACTTC. Its protein product is CASSLGRQETQYF. The V and J genes are TRBV5-6 and TRBJ2-5; D is undetermined. Germline values: CDR1 SGHDT, CDR2 YYEEEE. Trimming removed 0 bases from V and 2 bases from J, with 5 bases in between. CDR3 length equals 13 residues.

CDR3 bases: TGTGCCAGTAACGGGCAGGGGGGTGGCTACACCTTC. Residues: CASNGQGGGYTF. The chain employs TRBV19 and TRBJ1-2; 7 positions agree with TRBD1. Trimming at V came to 7 bases and at J to 7 bases, leaving 6 bases not matched to a gene. This CDR3 has 12 amino acids. CDR1 is LNHDA, CDR2 SQIVND, per germline (reference sequence). The full variable domain, completed using reference TRBV19 and TRBJ1-2, is DGGITQSPKYLFRKEGQNVTLSCEQNLNHDAMYWYRQDPGQGLRLIYYSQIVNDFQKGDIAEGYSVSREKKESFPLTVTSAQKNPTAFYLCASNGQGGGYTFGSGTRLTVV.

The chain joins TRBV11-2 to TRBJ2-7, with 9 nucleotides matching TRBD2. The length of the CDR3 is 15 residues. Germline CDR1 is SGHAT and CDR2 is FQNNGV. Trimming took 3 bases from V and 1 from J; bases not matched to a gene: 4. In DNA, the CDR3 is TGTGCCAGCAGCTTTAGCGGGAGAGATTCCTACGAGCAGTACTTC. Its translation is CASSFSGRDSYEQYF.

CDR3 sequence (DNA): TGTGCCAGCAGCCACCCCCAGGCCCCTTCTGCAGCTTTCTTT. Translated, it gives CASSHPQAPSAAFF. V usage is TRBV6-5 and J usage is TRBJ1-1; D gene uncertain. Trimming cost V 6 bases and J 10 bases, with 21 bases left between them. The CDR3 covers 14 residues. Looked up from germline, CDR1 is MNHEY and CDR2 is SVGAGI.

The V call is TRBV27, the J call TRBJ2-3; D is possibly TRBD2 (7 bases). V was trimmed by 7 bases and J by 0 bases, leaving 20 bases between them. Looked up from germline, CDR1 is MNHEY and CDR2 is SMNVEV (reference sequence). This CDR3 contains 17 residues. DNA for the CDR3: TGTGCCAGCATCGAGTCGGGGGGCCGCCCGAGCACAGATACGCAGTATTTT. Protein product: CASIESGGRPSTDTQYF.

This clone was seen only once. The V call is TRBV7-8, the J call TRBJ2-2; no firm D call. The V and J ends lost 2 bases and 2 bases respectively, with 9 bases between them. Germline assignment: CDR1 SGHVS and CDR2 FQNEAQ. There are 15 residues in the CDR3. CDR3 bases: TGTGCCAGCAGCTTATACAGAACAAACACCGGGGAGCTGTTTTTT. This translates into CASSLYRTNTGELFF.

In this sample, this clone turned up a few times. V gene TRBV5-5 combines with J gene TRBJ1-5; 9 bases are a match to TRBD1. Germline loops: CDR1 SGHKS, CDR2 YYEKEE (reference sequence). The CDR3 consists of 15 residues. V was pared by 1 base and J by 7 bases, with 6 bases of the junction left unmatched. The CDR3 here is CASSLTGGIGQPQHF. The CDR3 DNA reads TGTGCCAGCAGCTTGACAGGGGGCATTGGACAGCCCCAGCATTTT.

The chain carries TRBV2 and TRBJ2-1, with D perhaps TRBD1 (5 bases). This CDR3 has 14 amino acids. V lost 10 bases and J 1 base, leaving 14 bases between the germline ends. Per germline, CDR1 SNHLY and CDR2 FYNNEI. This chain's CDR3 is CATLGGASYNEQFF. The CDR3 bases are TGTGCCACCCTAGGTGGGGCTTCCTACAATGAGCAGTTCTTC.

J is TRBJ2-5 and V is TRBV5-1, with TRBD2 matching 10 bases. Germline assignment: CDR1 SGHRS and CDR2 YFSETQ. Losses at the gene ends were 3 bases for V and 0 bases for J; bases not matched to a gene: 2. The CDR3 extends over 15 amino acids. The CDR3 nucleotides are TGCGCCAGCAGCTCAGCGGGGGGGTACCAAGAGACCCAGTACTTC. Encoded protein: CASSSAGGYQETQYF.

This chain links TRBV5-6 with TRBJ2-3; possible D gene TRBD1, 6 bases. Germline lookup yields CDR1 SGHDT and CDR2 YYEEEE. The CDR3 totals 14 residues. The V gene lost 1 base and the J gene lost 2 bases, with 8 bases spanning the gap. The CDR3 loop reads CASSLTGSTDTQYF. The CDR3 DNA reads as TGTGCCAGCAGCTTGACAGGGTCCACAGATACGCAGTATTTT.